This section outlines one T cell receptor beta chain sequence together with its context. These data come from a study of CD8 T cells in Susac syndrome. CDR1 and CDR2 from the germline V gene are SGHTA and FQGTGA. V shed 5 bases, J shed 5 bases, and the junction held 9 bases outside the gene matches. The CDR3 covers 15 residues. An input of about 0.5 to 1 ug of RNA was subjected to reverse transcription using random hexamers. With immunoSEQ multiplex PCR, TCR beta CDR3 was amplified across 54 Vbeta and 13 Jbeta. TCRdb redid the calling of the immunoSEQ multiplex PCR reads with MiXCR, one entry per CDR3 protein. The sample includes around 95,000 distinct CDR3 sequences, 95% of them seen just once. Recently defined diagnostic criteria classed the Susac syndrome patients as definite or probable.

The gene calls are TRBV7-3 and TRBJ2-5; 9 bases fit TRBD2. Sample: CD8+ T cells from PBMCs. The source is a human donor with Susac syndrome. CDR3 bases: TGTGCCAGCAGCCCAGGGGCGGGAGGGGGTGAGACCCAGTACTTC. Encoded protein: CASSPGAGGGETQYF. The variable domain in full, with the rest retrieved from reference TRBV7-3 and TRBJ2-5, is GAGVSQTPSNKVTEKGKYVELRCDPISGHTALYWYRQSLGQGPEFLIYFQGTGAADDSGLPNDRFFAVRPEGSVSTLKIQRTERGDSAVYLCASSPGAGGGETQYFGPGTRLLVL.